This T cell receptor beta chain was captured by sequencing in a study of cytomegalovirus exposure and HLA in healthy donors. Profiled with immunoSEQ multiplex PCR; TCRdb holds only in-frame clones, not every one. This repertoire shows 60,000 to 85,000 clones, around 96% found once; its top ten account for 4.5% to 5%. The sequence was collected from a woman younger than 35 in good health and CMV-seropositive. Sequenced input: PBMCs.

DNA for the CDR3: TGTGCCAGCAGTCGTGGGTTGGGACTAGCGGATGAGCAGTACTTC. Its translation is CASSRGLGLADEQYF. The genes are TRBV11-2 and TRBJ2-7; 11 positions agree with TRBD2. Germline V gene lookup returns CDR1 SGHAT and CDR2 FQNNGV. The CDR3 loop spans 15 amino acids. V lost 6 bases to trimming and J lost 7 bases; unmatched junction nucleotides: 11.